These 20 T cell receptor beta chains originate from one sample sequenced in a study of CD8 T cells in Susac syndrome. RNA amounts of 0.5 to 1 ug underwent reverse transcription with random hexamers. TCRdb re-called the immunoSEQ multiplex PCR reads through MiXCR, storing one row per CDR3 protein. This sample has about 430,000 distinct CDR3 sequences; around 85% occur once, and the top ten carry about 0.1%. Material for sequencing was CD8+ T cells from PBMCs. The receptors stem from a human donor with multiple sclerosis.

This clonotype was seen a single time. The chain uses TRBV7-2 and TRBJ2-1; D is unresolved. Germline V CDR1 and CDR2: SGHTA, FQGNSA. CDR3 length equals 14 residues. The V and J ends lost 1 base and 14 bases respectively, with 18 bases between them. In nucleotides, the CDR3 is TGTGCCAGCAGCTTAGATGGCCCCGGATCAACCGAGTTCTTC. Translated, it gives CASSLDGPGSTEFF.

The chain combines TRBV7-8 with TRBJ2-1; D is possibly TRBD2 (6 bases). Trimming shortened V by 5 bases and J by 5 bases, and 13 bases separated the two germline ends. This CDR3 comprises 14 residues. The germline gives CDR1 SGHVS, CDR2 FQNEAQ. The CDR3 DNA reads as TGTGCCAGCAGCCCCCCTAGCGCGAACAATGAGCAGTTCTTC. It specifies CASSPPSANNEQFF.

The chain has TRBV15 and TRBJ1-2; D remains ambiguous. The germline V and J ends were trimmed by 0 bases and 6 bases, with 5 bases remaining between them. This CDR3 has 12 residues. Germline values: CDR1 LNHNV, CDR2 YYDKDF (reference sequence). CDR3 nucleotides: TGTGCCACCAGCAGAGATGAGGATGGCTACACCTTC. This sequence encodes CATSRDEDGYTF.

This sequence joins TRBV30 and TRBJ1-2, with 10 bases that match TRBD1. Looked up from germline, CDR1 is GTSNPN and CDR2 is SVGIG (reference sequence). This CDR3 comprises 14 residues. The ends lost 3 bases at V and 2 bases at J; junction bases unmatched: 3. The DNA for the CDR3 is TGTGCCTGGAGCGGGACAGGGGAAAACTATGGCTACACCTTC. Translation gives CAWSGTGENYGYTF.

J is TRBJ2-1 and V is TRBV11-3; 8 bases line up with TRBD1. CDR3 size: 15 residues. Germline V gene lookup returns CDR1 SGHNT and CDR2 YENEEA. Germline trimming cut 5 bases from V and 1 base from J; bases unmatched to any gene: 4. The chain's CDR3 is CASSQDRVSYNEQFF. The CDR3 region has the DNA TGTGCCAGCAGCCAGGACAGGGTGTCCTACAATGAGCAGTTCTTC.

The chain has TRBV21-1 and TRBJ2-2. TRBV21-1 is annotated as a pseudogene. This CDR3 spans 17 amino acids. CDR3 sequence reads: CASSSRRGRGTTGELFF. For the CDR3, the DNA is TGTGCCAGCAGCAGCCGACGCGGTCGGGGGACCACCGGGGAGCTGTTTTTT.

The V gene is TRBV27, the J gene TRBJ2-3, with 10 bases identical to TRBD2. CDR1 MNHEY and CDR2 SMNVEV come from the germline V gene (reference sequence). The CDR3 sequence is 18 residues long. V lost 7 bases and J lost 0; bases outside the gene matches: 13. CDR3 in DNA: TGTGCCAGCACAGGACTAGCGGCAGGAGTTACGAGCACAGATACGCAGTATTTT. Protein: CASTGLAAGVTSTDTQYF.

The gene calls are TRBV29-1 and TRBJ1-2, with TRBD1 as a possible D gene (6 bases). The germline V and J ends were trimmed by 6 bases and 1 base, with 9 bases remaining between them. Germline assignment: CDR1 SQVTM and CDR2 ANQGSEA. This CDR3 comprises 12 residues. The chain's CDR3 is CSVPGHNYGYTF. The CDR3 nucleotides are TGCAGCGTCCCGGGACATAACTATGGCTACACCTTC.

This clonotype showed up just once. V usage is TRBV28 and J usage is TRBJ1-1; D is possibly TRBD1 (6 bases). This CDR3 contains 14 residues. Trimming removed 6 bases at V and 4 bases at J, with 15 bases between. Germline CDR1 is MDHEN and CDR2 is SYDVKM. CDR3 coding DNA: TGTGCCAGCAGGCTACCGGGACACCCCACTGAAGCTTTCTTT. Its protein product is CASRLPGHPTEAFF.

This rearrangement joins TRBV12-3 or TRBV12-4 to TRBJ1-1; D ambiguous. V dropped 5 bases and J dropped 0 bases, with 10 bases sitting between them. The CDR3 runs 14 residues. The CDR3 loop is CASSAPIMNTEAFF. As DNA, the CDR3 is TGTGCCAGCAGTGCTCCGATCATGAACACTGAAGCTTTCTTT.

The chain combines TRBV23-1 with TRBJ2-3, with 10 bases that match TRBD1. TRBV23-1 carries the ORF label, with uncertain function. The CDR3 is 13 residues long. The trim removed 9 bases at V and 4 bases at J, leaving 4 bases unmatched. The CDR3: CASPGQGADTQYF. The CDR3 DNA is TGCGCCAGTCCCGGACAGGGGGCAGATACGCAGTATTTT.

This clonotype has just a few counts. The J gene is TRBJ2-5, the V gene TRBV6-6, with a tentative D call TRBD1 (5 bases). The CDR3 has 14 amino acids. The germline V and J ends were trimmed by 2 bases and 3 bases, with 10 bases remaining between them. The V gene's germline CDR1 is MNHNY and CDR2 SVGAGI (reference sequence). The CDR3 DNA reads TGTGCCAGCAGTTACATGGGCAGGGAAGAGACCCAGTACTTC. Protein: CASSYMGREETQYF.

The V call is TRBV27, the J call TRBJ2-7; D gene ambiguous. This CDR3 comprises 15 residues. Germline V lookup: CDR1 MNHEY, CDR2 SMNVEV (reference sequence). Trimming left V 3 bases short and J 0 bases short, with 12 bases between. CDR3 sequence: CASSFEGFSSYEQYF. The CDR3 DNA sequence: TGTGCCAGCAGTTTTGAAGGGTTTAGCTCCTACGAGCAGTACTTC.

CDR3 residues: CSAFRTSGSIDEQFF. In DNA form, the CDR3 reads TGCAGTGCCTTCCGAACTAGCGGGAGTATCGATGAGCAGTTCTTC. This chain joins TRBV20-1 and TRBJ2-1; 11 bases are shared with TRBD2. Trimming took 6 bases from V and 8 from J; bases not matched to a gene: 12. Germline values: CDR1 DFQATT, CDR2 SNEGSKA (reference sequence). This CDR3 region has 15 residues.

The CDR3 reads CASSDPGMADEQYF. In DNA form, the CDR3 reads TGTGCCAGCAGTGACCCCGGGATGGCCGACGAGCAGTACTTC. The chain employs TRBV2 and TRBJ2-7; D is perhaps TRBD2 (5 bases). Per germline, CDR1 SNHLY and CDR2 FYNNEI. The germline V and J ends were trimmed by 3 bases and 5 bases, with 14 bases remaining between them. The CDR3 is made up of 14 amino acids.

This chain links TRBV5-1 with TRBJ2-5; D is uncertain. V lost 0 bases to trimming and J lost 0 bases, with 6 bases between them. The CDR3 covers 14 residues. The germline CDR1 and CDR2 sequences are SGHRS and YFSETQ. The CDR3 DNA reads TGCGCCAGCAGCTTGGGTAGGGACCAAGAGACCCAGTACTTC. Protein product: CASSLGRDQETQYF.

In this sample, this clonotype turned up once. The V call is TRBV29-1, the J call TRBJ1-2, with D hard to call. V gave up 6 bases and J gave up 8 bases, with 16 bases separating them. This CDR3 has 12 amino acids. Germline CDR1 SQVTM, CDR2 ANQGSEA. The CDR3 bases are TGCAGCGTCGTTGAGTCAGGTGTCGGCTACACCTTC. This sequence encodes CSVVESGVGYTF.

The rearrangement links TRBV7-9 to TRBJ1-1; D uncertain. V lost 4 bases, J lost 8 bases, and 8 bases lay in between. Looked up from germline, CDR1 is SEHNR and CDR2 is FQNEAQ (reference sequence). CDR3 length equals 11 residues. CDR3 region: CASSSTAEAFF. CDR3 nucleotides: TGTGCCAGCAGCTCTACAGCCGAAGCTTTCTTT.

The chain has TRBV19 and TRBJ2-7, with D perhaps matching TRBD1 (5 bases). CDR1 LNHDA and CDR2 SQIVND come from the germline V gene (reference sequence). This CDR3 contains 15 residues. The germline V and J ends were trimmed by 5 bases and 2 bases, with 16 bases remaining between them. CDR3 sequence: CASSVFQGPTYEQYF. The DNA of the CDR3 is TGTGCCAGTAGTGTCTTCCAGGGCCCGACCTACGAGCAGTACTTC.

The gene calls are TRBV5-5 and TRBJ1-1, with D possibly TRBD1 on 5 matching bases. Germline V gene data show CDR1 as SGHKS and CDR2 as YYEKEE (reference sequence). CDR3 size: 13 residues. V shed 0 bases and J shed 8 bases, with 11 bases lying between them. The CDR3 region has the DNA TGTGCCAGCAGCTTGGCCGGGGCTCCAGAAGCTTTCTTT. This translates into CASSLAGAPEAFF.